Below, 23 T cell receptor beta chains from the same sample are listed, as sequenced in a study of T cells in Graves' hyperthyroidism and ophthalmopathy. Amplified TCR beta CDR3 regions derived from RNA transcripts. An initial round of RT-PCR targeting the TCR CDR3 relied on the HTBI primer set. TCRdb reprocessed the multiplex PCR reads via MiXCR and lists one record per CDR3 protein. The sample holds 360,000 or so distinct CDR3 sequences, over 15% seen once. Sequenced material: blood. The receptors here all came from a woman in her 40s with Graves' ophthalmopathy.

This clonotype was seen ten or more times. The V and J genes are TRBV27 and TRBJ2-7, with D possibly matching TRBD2 (6 bases). Per germline, CDR1 MNHEY and CDR2 SMNVEV (reference sequence). V lost 3 bases to trimming and J lost 6 bases, with 12 bases between them. This CDR3 is built from 13 residues. CDR3: CASSFGGLGEQYF. The CDR3 nucleotides read TGTGCCAGCAGTTTTGGAGGGTTGGGCGAGCAGTACTTC.

The chain couples TRBV6-1 to TRBJ1-2, with D uncertain. This CDR3 is built from 13 residues. Germline V gene lookup returns CDR1 MNHNS and CDR2 SASEGT. V was cut by 6 bases and J by 4 bases, with 12 bases left in between. The CDR3 sequence: CASSRDWSYGYTF. DNA for the CDR3: TGTGCCAGCAGCCGTGATTGGTCCTATGGCTACACCTTC.

This clonotype has a count of ten or more. This chain connects TRBV2 to TRBJ2-3; 7 bases line up with TRBD1. V trimming: 6 bases; J trimming: 2 bases; junction bases outside the gene matches: 5. This CDR3 is built from 14 residues. Germline CDR1 reads SNHLY; CDR2 reads FYNNEI. The CDR3 loop reads CASSRDSNTDTQYF. In DNA form, the CDR3 reads TGTGCCAGCAGCCGGGACAGCAACACAGATACGCAGTATTTT.

This clonotype occurred many times. The chain recombines TRBV28 with TRBJ1-1; possibly TRBD1 for D (6 bases). The CDR3 runs 17 residues. The ends were cut back, 6 bases at V and 1 base at J, with 21 bases in the middle. Germline lookup yields CDR1 MDHEN and CDR2 SYDVKM. The CDR3 is CASRSAPYRDRNTEAFF. The DNA of the CDR3 is TGTGCCAGCAGGTCAGCCCCTTACAGGGATCGGAACACTGAAGCTTTCTTT. Drawing the rest from reference TRBV28 and TRBJ1-1, the complete variable domain is DVKVTQSSRYLVKRTGEKVFLECVQDMDHENMFWYRQDPGLGLRLIYFSYDVKMKEKGDIPEGYSVSREKKERFSLILESASTNQTSMYLCASRSAPYRDRNTEAFFGQGTRLTVV.

This clonotype was counted many times. V and J are TRBV28 and TRBJ1-3; 9 bases line up with TRBD1. Germline trimming cut 6 bases from V and 3 bases from J; bases unmatched to any gene: 6. Germline V gene data show CDR1 as MDHEN and CDR2 as SYDVKM. The CDR3 sequence is 15 residues long. CDR3 sequence reads: CASSLGTGYGNTIYF. Here the CDR3 DNA reads TGTGCCAGCAGCCTCGGGACAGGGTATGGAAACACCATATATTTT.

In this sample, this clonotype turned up a few times. The V call is TRBV5-1, the J call TRBJ2-7; TRBD1 matches 8 bases. This CDR3 contains 14 residues. CDR1 and CDR2 (germline): SGHRS, YFSETQ. Losses at the gene ends were 0 bases for V and 4 bases for J; bases not matched to a gene: 3. CDR3 DNA: TGCGCCAGCAGCTTGGCCGGGACAGGATACGAGCAGTACTTC. Residues: CASSLAGTGYEQYF.

At least ten counts were recorded for this clonotype. The chain joins TRBV9 to TRBJ2-2; 8 positions agree with TRBD2. With 1 base clipped from V and 4 bases from J, the junction kept 6 bases outside the gene matches. The CDR3 spans 16 residues. The V gene's germline CDR1 is SGDLS and CDR2 YYNGEE. The CDR3 DNA follows: TGTGCCAGCAGCGTAACCCTGACTAGCGCCACCGGGGAGCTGTTTTTT. As protein: CASSVTLTSATGELFF.

The chain has TRBV27 and TRBJ1-1; 10 bases align to TRBD1. The CDR3 runs to 13 residues. Germline CDR1 reads MNHEY; CDR2 reads SMNVEV (reference sequence). Trimming cost V 6 bases and J 5 bases; bases outside gene matches: 3. The CDR3 sequence is CASRMGQGTEAFF. The CDR3 DNA reads as TGTGCCAGCAGAATGGGACAGGGGACTGAAGCTTTCTTT.

V and J are TRBV30 and TRBJ1-1; D is possibly TRBD1 (5 bases). In germline, CDR1 is GTSNPN, CDR2 SVGIG (reference sequence). Trimming removed 2 bases at V and 3 bases at J, with 10 bases between. This CDR3 contains 13 residues. CDR3: CAWSTGAYTEAFF. As DNA, the CDR3 is TGTGCCTGGAGTACTGGGGCTTACACTGAAGCTTTCTTT.

The chain couples TRBV28 to TRBJ2-7; the D gene is possibly TRBD2 (6 bases). Germline CDR1 and CDR2: MDHEN and SYDVKM. CDR3 length: 13 residues. V was trimmed by 6 bases and J by 4 bases, leaving 13 bases between them. The CDR3 DNA follows: TGTGCCAGCAGCCAACGGGGGAATTACGAGCAGTACTTC. Amino acid sequence: CASSQRGNYEQYF.

The V gene is TRBV6-1, the J gene TRBJ2-4; perhaps TRBD1 as D (5 bases). There are 14 residues in the CDR3. The V end was cut by 2 bases, the J end by 7 bases, with 12 bases between. The germline V gene encodes CDR1 MNHNS and CDR2 SASEGT. Here the CDR3 reads CASSEYQGRNIQYF. Here the CDR3 DNA reads TGTGCCAGCAGTGAATACCAGGGAAGGAACATTCAGTACTTC.

The J gene is TRBJ1-1, the V gene TRBV6-2 or TRBV6-3, with D unclear. Trimming stripped 6 bases from V and 13 bases from J, with 24 bases between. The germline V gene encodes CDR1 MNHEY and CDR2 SVGEGT. This CDR3 comprises 14 residues. The CDR3 loop is CASRRSRPGSEDFF. DNA of the CDR3: TGTGCCAGCAGGAGGTCGCGACCAGGCTCTGAGGATTTCTTT.

This clonotype was seen ten or more times. The gene calls are TRBV10-3 and TRBJ1-5; the D gene is possibly TRBD1 (5 bases). Germline V gene data show CDR1 as ENHRY and CDR2 as SYGVKD. V was pared by 7 bases and J by 2 bases, with 9 bases between. The CDR3 is 13 residues long. The CDR3, as DNA: TGTGCCATCAAAGGGGACCGCAATCAGCCCCAGCATTTT. Translation gives CAIKGDRNQPQHF.

This clonotype was recorded many times. The genes are TRBV5-1 and TRBJ2-7, with a tentative D call TRBD2 (5 bases). This CDR3 spans 14 amino acids. Germline-derived CDR1 and CDR2 are SGHRS and YFSETQ. V was trimmed by 4 bases and J by 3 bases, leaving 14 bases between them. The CDR3 loop reads CASSRGTTLYEQYF. Written as DNA, the CDR3 is TGCGCCAGCAGCCGGGGTACCACTCTCTACGAGCAGTACTTC.

This clonotype was observed at least ten times. This sequence joins TRBV20-1 and TRBJ2-5; perhaps TRBD2 as D (6 bases). The CDR3 length is 12 residues. Trimming pared 3 bases from V and 3 bases from J, leaving 8 bases between. The germline V gene has CDR1 DFQATT and CDR2 SNEGSKA (reference sequence). CDR3 coding DNA: TGCAGTGCTAGCCGGGAGAAAGAGACCCAGTACTTC. Protein: CSASREKETQYF.

This clonotype was observed many times. The genes are TRBV5-1 and TRBJ2-7; TRBD2 matches 11 bases. V trimming: 5 bases; J trimming: 3 bases; junction bases outside the gene matches: 7. The CDR3 is 15 amino acids. Germline lookup yields CDR1 SGHRS and CDR2 YFSETQ. CDR3: CASSSGTSGIYEQYF. Here the CDR3 DNA reads TGCGCCAGCAGTTCCGGGACTAGCGGCATCTACGAGCAGTACTTC.

J is TRBJ1-1 and V is TRBV12-3 or TRBV12-4; D remains unclear. V was clipped by 3 bases and J by 4 bases, with 9 bases between them. This CDR3 is 13 amino acids long. The CDR3 bases are TGTGCCAGCAGTTTTACCAGGTCCACTGAAGCTTTCTTT. Protein sequence: CASSFTRSTEAFF.

In this sample, this clonotype turned up many times. V usage is TRBV6-5 and J usage is TRBJ1-5, with D perhaps matching TRBD1 (5 bases). The V end was cut by 4 bases, the J end by 5 bases, with 18 bases between. The CDR3 has 16 residues. The germline CDR1 and CDR2 sequences are MNHEY and SVGAGI. The CDR3 region is CASSFREVGMDQPQHF. CDR3 nucleotides: TGTGCCAGCAGTTTCAGGGAGGTTGGTATGGATCAGCCCCAGCATTTT.

This clonotype was seen repeatedly, ten times or more. The chain joins TRBV6-2 or TRBV6-3 to TRBJ2-7; 11 bases map to TRBD2. The CDR3 covers 17 residues. V lost 0 bases to trimming and J lost 3 bases; unmatched junction nucleotides: 7. Germline V gene lookup returns CDR1 MNHEY and CDR2 SVGEGT. The CDR3: CASSYSTSGRFSYEQYF. The CDR3 DNA is TGTGCCAGCAGTTACTCAACTAGCGGGAGATTCAGCTACGAGCAGTACTTC.

This rearrangement joins TRBV27 to TRBJ2-7, with 8 bases identical to TRBD2. The ends lost 8 bases at V and 3 bases at J; junction bases unmatched: 12. Germline V gives CDR1 MNHEY, CDR2 SMNVEV (reference sequence). This CDR3 has 15 amino acids. CDR3 in amino acids: CASDSPGTRDYEQYF. CDR3 in DNA: TGTGCCAGCGACTCTCCCGGGACTAGGGACTACGAGCAGTACTTC.

This clonotype appeared many times. The gene calls are TRBV28 and TRBJ2-4; D is unclear. This CDR3 has 12 amino acids. The V gene lost 3 bases and the J gene lost 4 bases, with 4 bases spanning the gap. Germline V gene data show CDR1 as MDHEN and CDR2 as SYDVKM. In nucleotides, the CDR3 is TGTGCCAGCAGTTTCCCGAAAAACATTCAGTACTTC. Protein sequence: CASSFPKNIQYF.

This clonotype was recorded at least ten times. V gene TRBV28 combines with J gene TRBJ2-7, with TRBD2 identical over 8 bases. Germline V lookup: CDR1 MDHEN, CDR2 SYDVKM. The CDR3 is made up of 13 amino acids. Trimming took 6 bases from V and 7 from J; bases not matched to a gene: 8. The chain's CDR3 is CASRTGGPEEQYF. In DNA form, the CDR3 reads TGTGCCAGCAGGACGGGAGGGCCAGAAGAGCAGTACTTC.

The chain has TRBV6-2 or TRBV6-3 and TRBJ1-1, with 8 bases matching TRBD1. The V gene's germline CDR1 is MNHEY and CDR2 SVGEGT. The CDR3 extends over 14 amino acids. V was clipped by 2 bases and J by 5 bases; unmatched bases: 4. CDR3 region: CASSYDRGWTEAFF. The CDR3 DNA sequence: TGTGCCAGCAGTTACGACAGGGGTTGGACTGAAGCTTTCTTT.